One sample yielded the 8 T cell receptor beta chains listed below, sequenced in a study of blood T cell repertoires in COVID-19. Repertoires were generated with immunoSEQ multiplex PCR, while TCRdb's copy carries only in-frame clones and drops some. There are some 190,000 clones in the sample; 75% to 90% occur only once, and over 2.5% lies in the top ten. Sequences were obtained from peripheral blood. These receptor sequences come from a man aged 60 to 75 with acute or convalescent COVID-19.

The CDR3 coding sequence is TGTGCCAGCAGCGGCCGAGGGGACACCTACAATGAGCAGTTCTTC. Translating it yields CASSGRGDTYNEQFF. The rearrangement uses TRBV9 and TRBJ2-1; D may be TRBD1 (6 bases). In germline, CDR1 is SGDLS, CDR2 YYNGEE. With 3 bases removed from V and 2 bases from J, the gap between germline ends came to 12 bases. This CDR3 has 15 amino acids.

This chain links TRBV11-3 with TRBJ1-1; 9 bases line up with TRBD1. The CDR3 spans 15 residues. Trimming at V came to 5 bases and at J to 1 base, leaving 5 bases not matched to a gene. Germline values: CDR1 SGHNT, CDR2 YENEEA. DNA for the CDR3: TGTGCCAGCAGCCCGGGACAGGGAGCGAACACTGAAGCTTTCTTT. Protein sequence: CASSPGQGANTEAFF.

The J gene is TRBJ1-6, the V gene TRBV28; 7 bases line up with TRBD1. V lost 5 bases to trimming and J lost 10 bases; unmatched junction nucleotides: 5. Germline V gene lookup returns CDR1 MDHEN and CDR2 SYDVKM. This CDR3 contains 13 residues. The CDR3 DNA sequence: TGTGCCAGCAGTCCGACAGGGCACTCACCCCTCCACTTT. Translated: CASSPTGHSPLHF. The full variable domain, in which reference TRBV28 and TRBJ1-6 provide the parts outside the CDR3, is DVKVTQSSRYLVKRTGEKVFLECVQDMDHENMFWYRQDPGLGLRLIYFSYDVKMKEKGDIPEGYSVSREKKERFSLILESASTNQTSMYLCASSPTGHSPLHFGNGTRLTVT.

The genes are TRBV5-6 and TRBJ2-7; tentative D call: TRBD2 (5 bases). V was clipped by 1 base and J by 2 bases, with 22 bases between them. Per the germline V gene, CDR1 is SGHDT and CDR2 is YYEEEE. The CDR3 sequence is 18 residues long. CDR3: CASSLYSGGPVYPYEQYF. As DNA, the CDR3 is TGTGCCAGCAGCTTGTATTCTGGCGGGCCCGTTTATCCCTACGAGCAGTACTTC.

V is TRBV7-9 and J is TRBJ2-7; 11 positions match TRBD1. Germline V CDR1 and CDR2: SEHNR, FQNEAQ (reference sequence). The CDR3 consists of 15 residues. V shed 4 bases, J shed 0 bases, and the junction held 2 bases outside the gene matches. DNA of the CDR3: TGTGCCAGCAGCTCGGGACAGGGGGGCTCCTACGAGCAGTACTTC. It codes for CASSSGQGGSYEQYF.

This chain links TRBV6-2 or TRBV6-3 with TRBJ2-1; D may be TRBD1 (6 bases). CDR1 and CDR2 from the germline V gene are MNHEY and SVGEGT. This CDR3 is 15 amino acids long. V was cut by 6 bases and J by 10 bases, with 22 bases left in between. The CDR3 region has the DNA TGTGCCAGCAGCCCCGCGACAGATGGGGGCCGCGAGCAGTTCTTC. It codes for CASSPATDGGREQFF.

For the CDR3, the DNA is TGCGCCAGCAGCTTGGTCCCGCTCGGGGGGGGGCGCGGGTCCCTTCGTATGAACACTGAAGCTTTCTTT. Translation: CASSLVPLGGGRGSLRMNTEAFF. The chain combines TRBV5-1 with TRBJ1-1; weak D call: TRBD1 (6 bases). The germline gives CDR1 SGHRS, CDR2 YFSETQ. The V and J ends lost 0 bases and 0 bases respectively, with 33 bases between them. CDR3 length: 23 amino acids.

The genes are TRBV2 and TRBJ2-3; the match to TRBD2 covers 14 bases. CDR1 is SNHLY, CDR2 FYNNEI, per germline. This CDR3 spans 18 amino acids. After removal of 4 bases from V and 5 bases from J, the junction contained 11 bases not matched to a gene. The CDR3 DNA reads TGTGCCAGCAGTGCGCCAAGACTAGCGGGAGGGCCTGGAGATACGCAGTATTTT. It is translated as CASSAPRLAGGPGDTQYF.